The 21 T cell receptor beta chains reported below all come from one sample, sequenced in a study of cytomegalovirus exposure and HLA in healthy donors. The PCR ran on 60 Vbeta and 13 Jbeta primers. The table came from immunoSEQ multiplex PCR; TCRdb's copy has only in-frame clones and leaves some out. Of some 130,000 clones in the sample, about 77% were seen once. Sequenced: PBMCs. These receptors all come from a male donor in good health and CMV-seronegative.

The J gene is TRBJ1-5, the V gene TRBV10-3, with a tentative D call TRBD1 (5 bases). The length of the CDR3 is 15 residues. Germline loops: CDR1 ENHRY, CDR2 SYGVKD. V lost 3 bases to trimming and J lost 2 bases, with 11 bases between them. CDR3 amino acids: CAISEGQGGNQPQHF. As DNA, the CDR3 is TGTGCCATCAGTGAAGGGCAGGGTGGCAATCAGCCCCAGCATTTT.

The chain has TRBV13 and TRBJ1-1; D is perhaps TRBD1 (6 bases). CDR1 PRHDT and CDR2 FYEKMQ come from the germline V gene (reference sequence). The CDR3 spans 14 residues. Trimming took 6 bases from V and 1 from J, leaving 12 bases between them. The CDR3 here is CASSRGQTNTEAFF. CDR3 in DNA: TGTGCCAGCAGTCGTGGACAGACGAACACTGAAGCTTTCTTT.

V and J are TRBV15 and TRBJ1-5, with D possibly TRBD1 on 5 matching bases. CDR3 length: 16 residues. Per the germline V gene, CDR1 is LNHNV and CDR2 is YYDKDF (reference sequence). V dropped 5 bases and J dropped 2 bases, with 16 bases sitting between them. CDR3 sequence: CATSLDGPGGNQPQHF. The CDR3, as DNA: TGTGCCACCAGCCTTGACGGACCGGGGGGCAATCAGCCCCAGCATTTT.

The chain joins TRBV6-5 to TRBJ2-2; 7 nucleotides align to TRBD1. The CDR3 spans 15 residues. The germline gives CDR1 MNHEY, CDR2 SVGAGI. V was pared by 7 bases and J by 4 bases, with 9 bases of the junction left unmatched. CDR3 in DNA: TGTGCCAGCAAGGGCGGACAGGTTGGCACCGGGGAGCTGTTTTTT. This gives the protein CASKGGQVGTGELFF.

A few counts support this clone. The rearrangement joins TRBV27 to TRBJ1-2, with TRBD1 matching 11 bases. V trimming: 3 bases; J trimming: 2 bases; junction bases outside the gene matches: 2. This CDR3 contains 15 residues. Germline V CDR1 and CDR2: MNHEY, SMNVEV (reference sequence). CDR3 nucleotide sequence: TGTGCCAGCAGTTTCAGGACAGGGGGCAACTATGGCTACACCTTC. Translated, it gives CASSFRTGGNYGYTF.

The chain joins TRBV6-1 to TRBJ2-5; D might be TRBD2 (6 bases). The V gene lost 4 bases and the J gene lost 5 bases, with 11 bases spanning the gap. CDR1 and CDR2 (germline): MNHNS, SASEGT. The CDR3 runs 13 residues. The CDR3 is CASSVTGRETQYF. CDR3 in DNA: TGTGCCAGCAGTGTGACGGGGAGGGAGACCCAGTACTTC.

The J gene is TRBJ2-7, the V gene TRBV5-1; 9 bases fit TRBD1. V lost 5 bases, J lost 5 bases, and 8 bases stayed unmatched. The CDR3 extends over 14 amino acids. CDR1 is SGHRS, CDR2 YFSETQ, per germline. The CDR3 reads CASRSDRGFNEQYF. CDR3 DNA sequence: TGCGCCAGCAGATCAGACAGGGGGTTCAACGAGCAGTACTTC.

This clone was seen only a few times. This sequence joins TRBV7-9 and TRBJ1-5; maybe TRBD1 (6 bases). Germline CDR1 reads SEHNR; CDR2 reads FQNEAQ (reference sequence). The V end lost 5 bases, the J end lost 4 bases, and 9 bases lay between the germline ends. The CDR3 totals 13 residues. For the CDR3, the DNA is TGTGCCAGCAGCGTCCAGGGGAATCAGCCCCAGCATTTT. Translated: CASSVQGNQPQHF.

This clone appeared once. The CDR3 coding sequence is TGCGCCAGCAGCGAGAGGACAGGGGGCACCGGGGAGCTGTTTTTT. It codes for CASSERTGGTGELFF. The chain recombines TRBV5-1 with TRBJ2-2; 10 nucleotides align to TRBD1. The V gene's germline CDR1 is SGHRS and CDR2 YFSETQ. Trimming cost V 4 bases and J 4 bases; bases outside gene matches: 4. This CDR3 is built from 15 residues.

In its sample, this clone was seen a few times. Other DNA variants within this sample encode the same CDR3. This chain uses TRBV11-2 with TRBJ2-7; 8 nucleotides line up with TRBD1. The CDR3 is 13 amino acids. V shed 4 bases, J shed 4 bases, and the junction held 3 bases outside the gene matches. CDR1 and CDR2 from the germline V gene are SGHAT and FQNNGV. The chain's CDR3 is CASSWTGSYEQYF. The CDR3 region has the DNA TGTGCCAGCAGCTGGACAGGGTCTTACGAGCAGTACTTC.

Points on this clone: Other DNA sequences in the sample encode the same CDR3. V and J are TRBV27 and TRBJ2-3; D perhaps matches TRBD2 (6 bases). The V end was cut by 2 bases, the J end by 5 bases, with 11 bases between. Germline loops: CDR1 MNHEY, CDR2 SMNVEV (reference sequence). This CDR3 comprises 14 residues. The CDR3: CASSLRRGEDTQYF. The CDR3 coding sequence is TGTGCCAGCAGTTTAAGGCGGGGAGAAGATACGCAGTATTTT.

This sequence joins TRBV15 and TRBJ2-5; D is perhaps TRBD1 (6 bases). Trimming shortened V by 3 bases and J by 5 bases, and 13 bases separated the two germline ends. CDR1 is LNHNV, CDR2 YYDKDF, per germline (reference sequence). This CDR3 contains 14 residues. The CDR3 is CATSRAQGRETQYF. CDR3 nucleotide sequence: TGTGCCACCAGCAGGGCCCAGGGGCGGGAGACCCAGTACTTC.

This chain uses TRBV7-6 with TRBJ2-1, with D tentatively TRBD1 (6 bases). From germline, CDR1 is SGHVS and CDR2 FNYEAQ. The CDR3 is 14 amino acids. V was clipped by 1 base and J by 3 bases, with 7 bases between them. CDR3 nucleotides: TGTGCCAGCAGCTTAGAGGACAGCTACAATGAGCAGTTCTTC. It codes for CASSLEDSYNEQFF.

The rearrangement uses TRBV7-8 and TRBJ1-2; tentative D call: TRBD1 (5 bases). V was clipped by 4 bases and J by 0 bases, with 9 bases between them. Germline values: CDR1 SGHVS, CDR2 FQNEAQ. The CDR3 contains 14 residues. The CDR3 coding sequence is TGTGCCAGCAGCTCGACAGAAGCTAACTATGGCTACACCTTC. Its translation: CASSSTEANYGYTF.

This clone was seen a few times. The rearrangement joins TRBV4-2 to TRBJ2-1; a possible D gene is TRBD2 (6 bases). With 1 base removed from V and 12 bases from J, the gap between germline ends came to 10 bases. The CDR3 runs 12 residues. Germline lookup yields CDR1 LGHNA and CDR2 YNFKEQ. The CDR3 is CASSQGGEVQFF. The CDR3 DNA reads as TGTGCCAGCAGCCAAGGTGGGGAGGTGCAGTTCTTC.

The chain carries TRBV7-6 and TRBJ1-1, with TRBD1 matching over 9 bases. The junction had 14 bases not matched to a gene; V was cut back by 7 bases and J by 11 bases. The V gene's germline CDR1 is SGHVS and CDR2 FNYEAQ. The CDR3 is 14 residues long. Here the CDR3 reads CASTKRSTGGWAFF. The CDR3 DNA reads as TGTGCCAGCACCAAAAGATCGACAGGGGGGTGGGCTTTCTTT.

In its sample, this clone was seen once. The V gene is TRBV27, the J gene TRBJ2-7, with D possibly being TRBD1 (6 bases). Trimming stripped 0 bases from V and 4 bases from J, with 10 bases between. This CDR3 comprises 14 residues. Germline CDR1 reads MNHEY; CDR2 reads SMNVEV (reference sequence). CDR3 in amino acids: CASSLSEGVYEQYF. In DNA form, the CDR3 reads TGTGCCAGCAGTTTATCAGAGGGGGTGTACGAGCAGTACTTC.

The rearrangement joins TRBV12-5 to TRBJ2-7; 7 bases are shared with TRBD1. J was trimmed by 0 bases and V by 2 bases; bases with no gene match: 4. The germline V gene encodes CDR1 LGHNT and CDR2 FRNRAP. The CDR3 covers 15 residues. In DNA form, the CDR3 reads TGTGCTAGTGGTTTGAGCGACAGGGACTCCTACGAGCAGTACTTC. Its translation is CASGLSDRDSYEQYF.

The chain links TRBV19 to TRBJ1-2; D not certain. Germline V CDR1 and CDR2: LNHDA, SQIVND (reference sequence). V lost 3 bases, J lost 2 bases, and 10 bases lay in between. This CDR3 spans 14 amino acids. CDR3 nucleotide sequence: TGTGCCAGTAGTATCCTGACGGGAAACTATGGCTACACCTTC. Its translation: CASSILTGNYGYTF.

The rearrangement uses TRBV28 and TRBJ1-6; 8 nucleotides line up with TRBD1. CDR3 length: 16 residues. Germline V CDR1 and CDR2: MDHEN, SYDVKM. Trimming cost V 3 bases and J 4 bases; bases outside gene matches: 5. The CDR3 coding sequence is TGTGCCAGCAGTTTCGGGCAGGGGGCTTATAATTCACCCCTCCACTTT. Translated: CASSFGQGAYNSPLHF.

This rearrangement joins TRBV5-4 to TRBJ2-1; TRBD2 agrees at 8 bases. Looked up from germline, CDR1 is SGHNT and CDR2 is YYREEE (reference sequence). The trim removed 4 bases at V and 0 bases at J, leaving 9 bases unmatched. The CDR3 extends over 17 amino acids. The CDR3 DNA follows: TGTGCCAGCAGCCGGGCTGGCGGGGGGAGCTCCTACAATGAGCAGTTCTTC. This encodes CASSRAGGGSSYNEQFF.